The 13 T cell receptor beta chains in this list originate from one sample, sequenced in a study of blood T cell repertoires in COVID-19. The assay was immunoSEQ multiplex PCR, and TCRdb's table has in-frame clones only and misses some. The sample lists approximately 100,000 clones; more than 80% were seen once. The sequenced material came from peripheral blood. Every receptor here comes from a human donor in a cohort sampled during active COVID-19.

This clone was observed a single time. The rearrangement uses TRBV7-2 and TRBJ2-3; 12 bases line up with TRBD2. Unmatched junction bases numbered 4, after V lost 2 bases and J lost 4 bases. Germline V gives CDR1 SGHTA, CDR2 FQGNSA. CDR3 length: 16 residues. For the CDR3, the DNA is TGTGCCAGCAGCTTAAGCTCTAGCGGGGGGGCAGATACGCAGTATTTT. Its translation is CASSLSSSGGADTQYF.

The chain recombines TRBV10-3 with TRBJ1-2; D gene uncertain. V lost 2 bases, J lost 8 bases, and 9 bases lay in between. The CDR3 spans 12 residues. CDR1 is ENHRY and CDR2 is SYGVKD in the germline V gene. The CDR3 loop reads CAISEGSFGYTF. The CDR3 DNA reads TGTGCCATCAGTGAGGGGAGCTTCGGCTACACCTTC.

The rearrangement uses TRBV4-1 and TRBJ2-1, with D tentatively TRBD2 (6 bases). CDR1 is MGHRA and CDR2 is YSYEKL in the germline V gene. The CDR3 is 20 amino acids. Trimming stripped 2 bases from V and 5 bases from J, with 28 bases between. Here the CDR3 DNA reads TGCGCCAGCAGCCAACCCACAGCGCTCGCCCAAGGACGGGAGCACAATGAGCAGTTCTTC. It specifies CASSQPTALAQGREHNEQFF.

The chain employs TRBV24-1 and TRBJ2-7; D is ambiguous. The V gene's germline CDR1 is KGHDR and CDR2 SFDVKD. V lost 0 bases and J lost 8, with 16 bases in between. This CDR3 region has 15 residues. CDR3 coding DNA: TGTGCCACCAGTGATTTGGGCACCCCGTTGTTGAAGCAGTACTTC. The encoded protein is CATSDLGTPLLKQYF.

The chain recombines TRBV4-1 with TRBJ1-2, with 11 bases fitting TRBD1. The CDR3 has 16 residues. V shed 0 bases and J 5 bases; nucleotides not matched to a gene: 5. Germline-derived CDR1 and CDR2 are MGHRA and YSYEKL. The CDR3 is CASSQDLDRGLYGYTF. DNA of the CDR3: TGCGCCAGCAGCCAAGATTTGGACAGGGGGCTGTATGGCTACACCTTC.

The rearrangement links TRBV10-1 to TRBJ2-5; 9 nucleotides agree with TRBD1. The V gene end was trimmed by 1 base and the J gene end by 3 bases; junction bases not matched to a gene: 6. Germline V gene data show CDR1 as WNHNN and CDR2 as SYGVQD (reference sequence). The CDR3 consists of 16 residues. The CDR3 nucleotides are TGCGCCAGCAGTGAGTACGCCAGGACAGGGGAAGAGACCCAGTACTTC. Encoded protein: CASSEYARTGEETQYF.

The chain couples TRBV15 to TRBJ2-5; 13 bases line up with TRBD2. Per germline, CDR1 LNHNV and CDR2 YYDKDF (reference sequence). The V gene end was trimmed by 1 base and the J gene end by 4 bases; junction bases not matched to a gene: 9. The CDR3 loop spans 18 amino acids. In DNA, the CDR3 is TGTGCCACCAGCAGAGTCCATGGGACTAGCGGGATGGTAGAGACCCAGTACTTC. It encodes CATSRVHGTSGMVETQYF. Complete variable domain (other parts from reference TRBV15 and TRBJ2-5): DAMVIQNPRYQVTQFGKPVTLSCSQTLNHNVMYWYQQKSSQAPKLLFHYYDKDFNNEADTPDNFQSRRPNTSFCFLDIRSPGLGDTAMYLCATSRVHGTSGMVETQYFGPGTRLLVL.

The chain employs TRBV9 and TRBJ2-2; no reliable D call. V was cut by 2 bases and J by 4 bases, with 12 bases left in between. This CDR3 contains 15 residues. CDR1 and CDR2 from the germline V gene are SGDLS and YYNGEE. The CDR3 loop reads CASSVQAGITGELFF. The CDR3 DNA is TGTGCCAGCAGCGTCCAAGCAGGAATCACCGGGGAGCTGTTTTTT.

CDR3 in amino acids: CASTTSEGPEQFF. Written as DNA, the CDR3 is TGTGCCAGCACGACTAGTGAGGGTCCTGAGCAGTTCTTC. The chain employs TRBV6-6 and TRBJ2-1; D may be TRBD2 (6 bases). Trimming took off 7 bases at V and 9 bases at J, with 16 bases between the two ends. CDR3 length equals 13 residues. Germline lookup yields CDR1 MNHNY and CDR2 SVGAGI (reference sequence).

Points on this clone: Different DNA sequences within this sample yield the same CDR3. The V call is TRBV7-2, the J call TRBJ1-2, with 12 bases aligning to TRBD1. After removal of 1 base from V and 5 bases from J, the junction contained 8 bases not matched to a gene. The germline gives CDR1 SGHTA, CDR2 FQGNSA. This CDR3 spans 17 amino acids. The CDR3 loop reads CASSLGGTGGVGYGYTF. In nucleotides, the CDR3 is TGTGCCAGCAGCTTAGGGGGGACAGGGGGCGTCGGGTATGGCTACACCTTC.

The chain is built from TRBV3-1 (or the pseudogene TRBV3-2) and TRBJ2-1, with D maybe TRBD2 (5 bases). The CDR3 totals 14 residues. V dropped 1 base and J dropped 5 bases, with 9 bases sitting between them. The germline V gene has CDR1 LGHDT and CDR2 YNNKEL (reference sequence). The DNA of the CDR3 is TGTGCCAGCAGCCAAGTGGGCGGGCACAATGAGCAGTTCTTC. It encodes CASSQVGGHNEQFF.

The genes are TRBV2 and TRBJ2-3, with TRBD2 identical over 13 bases. CDR1 SNHLY and CDR2 FYNNEI come from the germline V gene. J was trimmed by 0 bases and V by 8 bases; bases with no gene match: 8. CDR3 length: 17 amino acids. CDR3 coding DNA: TGTGCCAGCCGTCGGGGACTAGCGGGGTCCAGCACAGATACGCAGTATTTT. Amino acids: CASRRGLAGSSTDTQYF.

A single count supports this clone. Here the CDR3 reads CASSPTGEGPEETQYF. In DNA form, the CDR3 reads TGCGCCAGCAGCCCAACCGGCGAGGGCCCGGAAGAGACCCAGTACTTC. This chain uses TRBV4-1 with TRBJ2-5; D perhaps matches TRBD2 (5 bases). CDR1 and CDR2 (germline): MGHRA, YSYEKL. The V end was cut by 4 bases, the J end by 3 bases, with 18 bases between. This CDR3 contains 16 residues.